The present T cell receptor (beta chain) was sequenced within a study of shared clonotypes between healthy human individuals. Study-level results: Clonotype sharing among donors likely depends on sequencing depth. A small donor pool kept down the genetic and exposure-history diversity that was represented. In the sorted subsets, rarefaction showed sequencing was incomplete despite large depth.

Participating donors were healthy, HIV-negative adults free of recent acute infections or vaccinations. A note on this clone: Its antigen is not identified.

Trimming pared 7 bases from V and 4 bases from J, leaving 14 bases between. The CDR3 runs to 13 residues. Germline V gene data show CDR1 as SNHLY and CDR2 as FYNNEI. TCRdb's table, derived via immunoSEQ multiplex PCR, lists solely in-frame clones and lacks some. The sample contains over a million clones, roughly 96% of which appear only once. Sequencing used naive CD4+ T cells sorted from blood. Subset: CD45RA+ positively selected. This chain joins TRBV2 and TRBJ2-7; D unresolved. The clonotype originates from a man aged 25-45 years in good health. CDR3 amino acids: CASTLGWGYEQYF. As DNA, the CDR3 is TGTGCCAGCACTCTGGGGTGGGGTTACGAGCAGTACTTC.